A single sample is the source of the 10 T cell receptor beta chains below, sequenced in a study of blood T cell repertoires in COVID-19. Method: immunoSEQ multiplex PCR; TCRdb's copy keeps in-frame clones and lacks some. The table shows fewer than 250,000 clones, with 65% to 85% occurring only once. The sequenced sample consisted of PBMCs or T cells enriched from blood (not recorded which). Every receptor here comes from a woman aged 25 to 39 who had recovered from COVID-19.

The J gene is TRBJ2-2, the V gene TRBV24-1, with a weak D call TRBD1 (6 bases). Trimming pared 3 bases from V and 6 bases from J, leaving 10 bases between. Germline assignment: CDR1 KGHDR and CDR2 SFDVKD. The CDR3 length is 14 residues. The CDR3 nucleotides are TGTGCCACCAGTGATCCACAGGGTTCCGGGGAGCTGTTTTTT. Translated, it gives CATSDPQGSGELFF.

The chain carries TRBV14 and TRBJ2-3; 13 bases are a match to TRBD2. The germline V gene has CDR1 SGHDN and CDR2 FVKESK. Losses at the gene ends were 6 bases for V and 1 base for J; bases not matched to a gene: 4. There are 16 residues in the CDR3. CDR3 protein: CASRGGLAGGTDTQYF. The CDR3 DNA sequence: TGTGCCAGCAGAGGCGGACTAGCGGGAGGCACAGATACGCAGTATTTT.

The chain carries TRBV28 and TRBJ2-7, with TRBD1 identical over 12 bases. With V trimmed by 6 bases and J by 6 bases, 9 bases remained unmatched. The CDR3 is 15 amino acids. Per the germline V gene, CDR1 is MDHEN and CDR2 is SYDVKM. In nucleotides, the CDR3 is TGTGCCAGCAGACCGTCCGGGACAGGGGGCGCCGAGCAGTACTTC. It translates to CASRPSGTGGAEQYF.

The chain is built from TRBV5-8 and TRBJ1-2, with D tentatively TRBD1 (5 bases). Trimming stripped 1 base from V and 8 bases from J, with 18 bases between. Germline V gene data show CDR1 as SGHTS and CDR2 as YDEGEE. The CDR3 sequence is 15 residues long. The CDR3 protein is CASSLSPLGGGGYTF. CDR3 nucleotide sequence: TGTGCCAGCAGCTTGAGCCCTCTGGGGGGAGGAGGCTACACCTTC.

The rearrangement links TRBV5-4 to TRBJ1-2; 9 nucleotides line up with TRBD1. Germline-derived CDR1 and CDR2 are SGHNT and YYREEE (reference sequence). Trimming removed 3 bases from V and 10 bases from J; junction bases left unmatched: 10. The CDR3 sequence is 14 residues long. The CDR3 reads CASSSRDRVGIYTF. The CDR3 DNA follows: TGTGCCAGCAGCTCTCGGGACAGGGTAGGGATCTACACCTTC.

CDR3 coding DNA: TGTGCCAGCAGTGAAGGCCTAGTGGCGGACCAAGAGACCCAGTACTTC. It encodes CASSEGLVADQETQYF. The chain links TRBV2 to TRBJ2-5, with unresolved D. The germline gives CDR1 SNHLY, CDR2 FYNNEI. Trimming took off 1 base at V and 0 bases at J, with 12 bases between the two ends. The CDR3 consists of 16 residues.

The chain links TRBV28 to TRBJ2-5, with D possibly TRBD2 on 5 matching bases. Germline CDR1 MDHEN, CDR2 SYDVKM. The CDR3 is 13 residues long. With 6 bases removed from V and 5 bases from J, the gap between germline ends came to 13 bases. In DNA form, the CDR3 reads TGTGCCAGCAGGTCCGAGGGCCGGGAGACCCAGTACTTC. Its protein is CASRSEGRETQYF.

The chain links TRBV7-9 to TRBJ1-5; 9 bases fit TRBD1. This CDR3 region has 14 residues. J lost 6 bases, V lost 3 bases, and 3 bases had no gene match. Germline V gene sequence: CDR1 SEHNR, CDR2 FQNEAQ (reference sequence). The CDR3 nucleotides are TGTGCCAGCAGCTTCCCGGGACAGGGTCAGCCCCAGCATTTT. This gives the protein CASSFPGQGQPQHF.

This chain connects TRBV27 to TRBJ1-2, with 8 bases matching TRBD1. After removal of 6 bases from V and 6 bases from J, the junction contained 3 bases not matched to a gene. Germline lookup yields CDR1 MNHEY and CDR2 SMNVEV (reference sequence). CDR3 length: 12 residues. CDR3 in amino acids: CASSQTGDGYTF. The CDR3 region has the DNA TGTGCCAGCAGCCAGACAGGGGATGGCTACACCTTC.

The V call is TRBV14, the J call TRBJ1-3; the D is unclear. The length of the CDR3 is 15 residues. V shed 4 bases and J shed 1 base, with 11 bases lying between them. Germline CDR1 and CDR2: SGHDN and FVKESK. CDR3 nucleotides: TGTGCCAGCAGCCGAGGTGGAGGTTCTGGAAACACCATATATTTT. Protein sequence: CASSRGGGSGNTIYF.